This TCR beta chain stems from a study of naive and memory T cell subsets. Whole-study results and caveats: In CD4 and CD8 cells, diversity dropped from naive through EMRA. Each distinct alpha or beta sequence counts as one clonotype. RNA-based TCR counts may shift with T cell activation and differentiation.

A note on this clonotype: The antigen is unknown.

Both TRBC1 and TRBC2 were covered by a beta constant-region primer of two equimolar oligonucleotides. Nested alpha and beta constant-region primers with the SP2 primer drove four PCR rounds on ligated cDNA. The cDNA 3' end received a ligated single-stranded oligonucleotide carrying the SP2 primer and a 12-nucleotide UMI. MiXCR, run by TCRdb on the UMI-ligation and nested PCR reads, gives a single entry per CDR3 protein. The table records 80,000 or so distinct CDR3 sequences, roughly 9.3% of them present only once. There are 14 residues in the CDR3. V dropped 4 bases and J dropped 10 bases, with 20 bases sitting between them.

This chain links TRBV12-3 or TRBV12-4 with TRBJ2-7, with D tentatively TRBD1 or TRBD2 (6 bases each). The receptor's source is a human donor in good health. The sequencing input was naive CD8+ T cells from blood. The CDR3 bases are TGTGCCAGCAGTTCACTAGCACCCACAGGGTTACAGTACTTC. This gives the protein CASSSLAPTGLQYF.